This T cell receptor beta chain was obtained from a study of blood T cell repertoires in COVID-19. Two consecutive negative NP/OP PCR tests, clearance, or resolved symptoms defined Cohort 3 recovery. Assay: immunoSEQ multiplex PCR; the TCRdb copy retains only in-frame clones and omits some. This table holds fewer than 250,000 clones, 84% found once. The sample was PBMCs or T cells enriched from blood (not recorded which). The source of this sequence is a man between 60 and 70 years old who had recovered from COVID-19.

This CDR3 is CASSIASGGNNEQFF. CDR3 coding DNA: TGTGCCAGTAGTATAGCTAGCGGGGGTAACAATGAGCAGTTCTTC. The chain links TRBV19 to TRBJ2-1, with 10 bases lining up with TRBD2. The V gene end was trimmed by 1 base and the J gene end by 5 bases; junction bases not matched to a gene: 2. CDR3 length: 15 amino acids. Germline lookup yields CDR1 LNHDA and CDR2 SQIVND (reference sequence).